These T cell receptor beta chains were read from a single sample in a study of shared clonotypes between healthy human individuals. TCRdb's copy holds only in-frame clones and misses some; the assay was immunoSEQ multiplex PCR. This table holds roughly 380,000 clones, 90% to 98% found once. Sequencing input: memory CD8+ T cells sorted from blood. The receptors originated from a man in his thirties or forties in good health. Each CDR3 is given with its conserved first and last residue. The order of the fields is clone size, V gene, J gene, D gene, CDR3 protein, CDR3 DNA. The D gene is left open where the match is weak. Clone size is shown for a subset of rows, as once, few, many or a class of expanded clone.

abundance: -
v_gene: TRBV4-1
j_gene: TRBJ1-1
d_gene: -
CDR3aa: CASSQDRGRNTEAFF
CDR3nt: TGCGCCAGCAGCCAAGATCGGGGGCGTAACACTGAAGCTTTCTTT

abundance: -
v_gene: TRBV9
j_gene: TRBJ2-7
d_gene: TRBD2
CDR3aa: CASSVNGASGYEQYF
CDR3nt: TGTGCCAGCAGCGTAAATGGGGCTAGCGGTTACGAGCAGTACTTC

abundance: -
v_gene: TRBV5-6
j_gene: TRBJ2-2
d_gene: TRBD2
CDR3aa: CASRRTSGSTGELFF
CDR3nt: TGTGCCAGCAGGCGAACTAGCGGGAGTACCGGGGAGCTGTTTTTT

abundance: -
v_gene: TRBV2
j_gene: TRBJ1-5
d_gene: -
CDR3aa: CASSRTRNQPQHF
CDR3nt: TGTGCCAGCAGCAGGACTCGCAATCAGCCCCAGCATTTT

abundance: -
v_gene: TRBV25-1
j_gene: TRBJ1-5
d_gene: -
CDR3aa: CASRQGNQPQHF
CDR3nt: TGTGCCAGCAGGCAGGGGAATCAGCCCCAGCATTTT

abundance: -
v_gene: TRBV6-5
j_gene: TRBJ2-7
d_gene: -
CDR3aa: CASSYSLQSSYEQYF
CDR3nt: TGTGCCAGCAGTTACTCGCTTCAGTCATCCTACGAGCAGTACTTC

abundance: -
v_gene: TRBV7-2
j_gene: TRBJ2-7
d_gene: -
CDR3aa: CASSLARDSYEQYF
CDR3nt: TGTGCCAGCAGCTTAGCTCGAGACAGCTACGAGCAGTACTTC

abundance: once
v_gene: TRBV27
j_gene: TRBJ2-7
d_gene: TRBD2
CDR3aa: CASSFLAGVYEQYF
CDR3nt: TGTGCCAGCAGTTTTCTAGCGGGAGTCTACGAGCAGTACTTC

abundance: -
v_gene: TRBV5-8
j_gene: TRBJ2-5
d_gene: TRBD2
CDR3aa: CASTGGLAAQETQYF
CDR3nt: TGTGCCAGCACCGGGGGACTAGCGGCTCAAGAGACCCAGTACTTC

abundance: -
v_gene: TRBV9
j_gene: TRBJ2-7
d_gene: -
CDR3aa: CASSVNREKGYEQYF
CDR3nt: TGTGCCAGCAGCGTCAACCGGGAGAAGGGCTACGAGCAGTACTTC

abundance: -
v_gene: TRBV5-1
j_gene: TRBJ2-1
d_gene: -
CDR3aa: CASSPGGLYNEQFF
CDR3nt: TGCGCCAGCAGCCCCGGAGGGTTGTACAATGAGCAGTTCTTC

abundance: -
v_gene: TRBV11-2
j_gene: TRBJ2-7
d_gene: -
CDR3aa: CASSLGHQGEQYF
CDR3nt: TGTGCCAGCAGCTTAGGACATCAGGGCGAGCAGTACTTC

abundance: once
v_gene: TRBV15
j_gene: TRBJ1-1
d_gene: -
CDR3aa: CATSRDPTGHKAFF
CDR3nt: TGTGCCACCAGCAGAGATCCTACTGGGCACAAAGCTTTCTTT

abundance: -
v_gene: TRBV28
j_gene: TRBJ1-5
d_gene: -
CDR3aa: CASSSTKDRTHSNQPQHF
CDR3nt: TGTGCCAGCAGTTCTACCAAAGACAGGACCCATAGCAATCAGCCCCAGCATTTT

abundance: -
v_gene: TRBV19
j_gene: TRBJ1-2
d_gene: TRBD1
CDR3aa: CASRDRDYGYTF
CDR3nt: TGTGCCAGTAGGGACAGGGACTATGGCTACACCTTC

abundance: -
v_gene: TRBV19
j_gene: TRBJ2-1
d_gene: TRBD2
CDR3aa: CASSIRTSGRAIGGSVYNEQFF
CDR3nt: TGTGCCAGTAGTATAAGGACTAGCGGGAGGGCCATAGGAGGATCGGTATACAATGAGCAGTTCTTC

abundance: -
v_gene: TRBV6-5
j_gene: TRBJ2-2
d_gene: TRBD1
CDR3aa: CASRGSAGGTGELFF
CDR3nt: TGTGCCAGCAGAGGCTCTGCAGGGGGCACCGGGGAGCTGTTTTTT

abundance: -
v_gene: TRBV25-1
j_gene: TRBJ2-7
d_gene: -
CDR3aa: CASSDRLDSLRSQQYF
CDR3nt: TGTGCCAGCAGTGATAGGTTGGACTCCTTAAGATCCCAGCAGTACTTC

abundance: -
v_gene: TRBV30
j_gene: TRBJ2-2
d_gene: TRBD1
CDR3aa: CAWSVRCPQGADRGAVF
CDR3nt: TGTGCCTGGAGTGTACGATGTCCCCAGGGGGCGGACCGGGGAGCTGTTTTT

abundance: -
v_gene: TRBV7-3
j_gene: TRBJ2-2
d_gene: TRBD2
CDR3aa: CASSASGLNTGELFF
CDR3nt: TGTGCCAGCAGCGCTAGCGGACTTAACACCGGGGAGCTGTTTTTT

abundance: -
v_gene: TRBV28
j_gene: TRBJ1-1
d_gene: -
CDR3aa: CASSVQENTEAFF
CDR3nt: TGTGCCAGCTCGGTCCAGGAGAACACTGAAGCTTTCTTT

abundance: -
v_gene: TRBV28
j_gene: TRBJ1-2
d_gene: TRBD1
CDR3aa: CASSLFDRDYGYTF
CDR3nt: TGTGCCAGCAGTTTATTTGACAGGGACTATGGCTACACCTTC

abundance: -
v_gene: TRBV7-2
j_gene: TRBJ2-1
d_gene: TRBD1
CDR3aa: CASSFGTGVDEQFF
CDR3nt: TGTGCCAGCAGCTTCGGGACAGGGGTTGATGAGCAGTTCTTC

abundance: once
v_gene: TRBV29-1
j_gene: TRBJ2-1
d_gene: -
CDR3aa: CSVVPGRPYNEQFF
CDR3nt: TGCAGCGTTGTTCCGGGACGCCCGTACAATGAGCAGTTCTTC

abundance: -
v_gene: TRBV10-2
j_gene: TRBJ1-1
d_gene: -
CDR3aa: CASSDRGSLLNTEAFF
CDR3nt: TGCGCCAGCAGTGACCGGGGGTCACTCTTGAACACTGAAGCTTTCTTT

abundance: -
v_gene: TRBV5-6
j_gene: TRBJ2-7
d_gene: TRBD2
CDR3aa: CASSSGLIGTSNYEQYF
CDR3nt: TGTGCCAGCAGCTCTGGATTAATCGGGACTAGCAACTACGAGCAGTACTTC

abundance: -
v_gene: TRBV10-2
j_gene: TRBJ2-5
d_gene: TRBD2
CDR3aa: CASSDHGREETQYF
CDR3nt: TGCGCCAGCAGTGACCACGGGCGGGAGGAGACCCAGTACTTC

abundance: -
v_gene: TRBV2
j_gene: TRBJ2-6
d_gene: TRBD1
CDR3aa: CASSRTGNSGANVLTF
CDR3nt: TGTGCCAGCAGTCGGACAGGGAACAGTGGGGCCAACGTCCTGACTTTC

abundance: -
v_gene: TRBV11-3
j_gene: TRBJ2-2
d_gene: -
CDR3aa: CASSLDAAGELFF
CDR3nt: TGTGCCAGCAGCTTAGACGCGGCCGGGGAGCTGTTTTTT

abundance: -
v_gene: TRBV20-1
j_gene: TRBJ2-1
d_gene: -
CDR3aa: CSADYNEQFF
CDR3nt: TGCAGTGCTGACTACAATGAGCAGTTCTTC

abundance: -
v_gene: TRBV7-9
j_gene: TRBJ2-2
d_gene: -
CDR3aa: CASSPRTTGELFF
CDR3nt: TGTGCCAGCAGCCCCCGGACTACCGGGGAGCTGTTTTTT

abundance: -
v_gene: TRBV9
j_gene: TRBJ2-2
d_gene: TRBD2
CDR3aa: CASSAQTGTRNTGELFF
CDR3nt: TGTGCCAGCAGCGCCCAAACCGGGACTAGGAACACCGGGGAGCTGTTTTTT

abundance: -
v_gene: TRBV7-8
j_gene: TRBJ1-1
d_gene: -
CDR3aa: CASSPRQNTEAFF
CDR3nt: TGTGCCAGCAGCCCTAGACAGAACACTGAAGCTTTCTTT

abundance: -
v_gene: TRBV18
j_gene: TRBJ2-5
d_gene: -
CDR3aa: CASSPYQETQYF
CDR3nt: TGTGCCAGCTCCCCCTACCAAGAGACCCAGTACTTC

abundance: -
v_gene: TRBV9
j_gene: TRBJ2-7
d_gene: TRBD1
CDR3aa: CASSATGFPTGETYEQYF
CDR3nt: TGTGCCAGCAGTGCGACAGGGTTCCCGACAGGGGAGACCTACGAGCAGTACTTC

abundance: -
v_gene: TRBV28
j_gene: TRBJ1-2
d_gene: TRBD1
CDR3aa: CASSSQGDGYTF
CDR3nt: TGTGCCAGCAGTTCCCAGGGGGATGGCTACACCTTC

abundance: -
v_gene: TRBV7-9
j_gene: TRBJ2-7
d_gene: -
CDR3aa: CASSSSFSYEQYF
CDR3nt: TGTGCCAGCAGCTCCTCGTTCTCCTACGAGCAGTACTTC

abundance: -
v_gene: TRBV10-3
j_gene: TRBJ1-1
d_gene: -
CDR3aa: CAISEIGNTEAFF
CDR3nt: TGTGCCATCAGTGAGATAGGGAACACTGAAGCTTTCTTT

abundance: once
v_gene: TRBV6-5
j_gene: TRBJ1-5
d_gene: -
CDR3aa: CASSYSMYGQPQHF
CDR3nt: TGTGCCAGCAGTTACTCGATGTATGGTCAGCCCCAGCATTTT